Listed below are T cell receptor beta chains from one sample, sequenced in a study of T cells after yellow fever vaccination. In TCRdb, the 5' RACE reads were re-called with MiXCR into one record per CDR3 protein. Altogether about 340,000 distinct CDR3 sequences are present, around 12% being singletons, with the ten largest covering more than 3%. The source was CD4+ T cells sorted from PBMCs, collected 15 days after the yellow fever booster vaccination. The receptors derive from a man younger than 30 who received the YFV17D yellow fever vaccine. CDR3s include the opening cysteine and the closing phenylalanine or tryptophan. A D gene is named only where the DNA matches it firmly. Only part of the rows carry a size: once, few, many, or a class if the clone is expanded.

cdr3_aa	cdr3_nt	cdr3_length	clone_size	v_call	j_call	d_call
CSILRQNTQYF	TGCAGCATTCTCCGCCAGAATACGCAGTATTTT	11	few	TRBV20-1	TRBJ2-3	-
CASSPHGTGAPEQYF	TGTGCCAGCAGCCCCCATGGGACAGGGGCGCCCGAGCAGTACTTC	15	-	TRBV9	TRBJ2-7	TRBD1
CASIRTGGATEAFF	TGTGCCAGTATCCGGACAGGGGGCGCGACTGAAGCTTTCTTT	14	-	TRBV19	TRBJ1-1	TRBD1
CASSSGTPSTDTQYF	TGTGCCAGCAGCTCGGGGACACCTAGCACAGATACGCAGTATTTT	15	-	TRBV7-2	TRBJ2-3	-
CASGLLQGSDTQYF	TGTGCTAGTGGTTTGCTACAGGGGTCAGATACGCAGTATTTT	14	few	TRBV12-5	TRBJ2-3	TRBD1
CASSRRLTSGDSYEQYF	TGCGCCAGCAGCCGACGACTCACTAGCGGGGATTCCTACGAGCAGTACTTC	17	many	TRBV5-1	TRBJ2-7	TRBD2
CASSPDTEAFF	TGTGCCAGCTCACCAGACACTGAAGCTTTCTTT	11	-	TRBV18	TRBJ1-1	-
CASSSSWGEQFF	TGTGCCAGCAGCTCCTCGTGGGGCGAGCAGTTCTTC	12	few	TRBV7-2	TRBJ2-1	-
CASTNRASGGSYQETQYF	TGTGCCAGCACCAACCGGGCTAGCGGGGGGTCCTACCAAGAGACCCAGTACTTC	18	many	TRBV12-3/TRBV12-4	TRBJ2-5	TRBD2
CASSQDRTREPQHF	TGCGCCAGCAGCCAAGACCGGACCAGAGAACCCCAGCATTTT	14	-	TRBV4-3	TRBJ1-5	-
CASSPAGVRADTQYF	TGCGCCAGCAGCCCGGCCGGGGTTCGAGCAGATACGCAGTATTTT	15	many	TRBV5-1	TRBJ2-3	-
CSARDKGRYF	TGCAGTGCTCGGGACAAAGGCCGGTATTTT	10	few	TRBV20-1	TRBJ2-3	-
CASSEGNSAETQHF	TGTGCCAGCAGTGAGGGGAACAGCGCCGAGACCCAGCATTTT	14	-	TRBV6-1	TRBJ1-5	-
CASSPVLTDTQYF	TGCGCCAGCAGCCCCGTTCTGACAGATACGCAGTATTTT	13	few	TRBV5-1	TRBJ2-3	-
CASSYRGWFANTGELFF	TGTGCCAGCAGTTACCGCGGGTGGTTTGCGAACACCGGGGAGCTGTTTTTT	17	few	TRBV6-2/TRBV6-3	TRBJ2-2	-
CASLGPRETQYF	TGTGCCAGCCTGGGGCCGCGGGAGACCCAGTACTTC	12	-	TRBV18	TRBJ2-5	-
CASSSNRGPIQYF	TGTGCCAGCAGCTCTAACAGGGGACCCATTCAGTACTTC	13	few	TRBV7-2	TRBJ2-4	TRBD1
CASSLTSMGEQFF	TGTGCCAGCAGCTTAACGTCGATGGGTGAGCAGTTCTTC	13	few	TRBV7-3	TRBJ2-1	-
CASSLDATPNYEQYF	TGCGCCAGCAGCTTGGACGCGACACCTAACTACGAGCAGTACTTC	15	many	TRBV5-1	TRBJ2-7	-
CAAGSGANVLTF	TGTGCGGCTGGCTCTGGGGCCAACGTCCTGACTTTC	12	-	TRBV6-5	TRBJ2-6	-
CASSLARSDTQYF	TGTGCCAGCAGCCTCGCGAGGTCAGATACGCAGTATTTT	13	few	TRBV14	TRBJ2-3	-
CASSTGTDEQFF	TGTGCCAGCAGCACCGGGACCGATGAGCAGTTCTTC	12	-	TRBV9	TRBJ2-1	-
CASRDGLNYGYTF	TGTGCCAGCAGGGACGGGCTGAACTATGGCTACACCTTC	13	-	TRBV2	TRBJ1-2	-
CASSLTSGGEGDTQYF	TGTGCCAGCAGCTTGACTAGCGGGGGGGAAGGGGATACGCAGTATTTT	16	few	TRBV7-6	TRBJ2-3	TRBD2
CASRQGRTYEQYF	TGTGCCAGCCGACAGGGACGAACCTACGAGCAGTACTTC	13	-	TRBV6-5	TRBJ2-7	TRBD1
CSAEQGVYGYTF	TGCAGTGCTGAGCAGGGGGTCTATGGCTACACCTTC	12	-	TRBV20-1	TRBJ1-2	TRBD1
CASSFYRGRFTDTQYF	TGTGCCAGCAGCTTTTACAGGGGGCGGTTCACAGATACGCAGTATTTT	16	few	TRBV7-9	TRBJ2-3	TRBD1
CASSQGPGQGRTEAFF	TGTGCCAGCAGCCAGGGCCCTGGACAGGGACGGACTGAAGCTTTCTTT	16	few	TRBV7-9	TRBJ1-1	TRBD1
CASSSTTSGGIETQYF	TGTGCCAGCAGCTCGACGACTAGCGGGGGGATTGAGACCCAGTACTTC	16	few	TRBV7-8	TRBJ2-5	TRBD2
CATSPGGSNQPQHF	TGTGCCACCAGTCCAGGGGGAAGCAATCAGCCCCAGCATTTT	14	-	TRBV24-1	TRBJ1-5	TRBD1
CASIRQGNTEAFF	TGTGCCAGCATCCGTCAGGGGAACACTGAAGCTTTCTTT	13	few	TRBV12-3/TRBV12-4	TRBJ1-1	-
CASSVQGAGSPLHF	TGTGCCAGCAGCGTACAGGGGGCTGGCTCACCCCTCCACTTT	14	few	TRBV9	TRBJ1-6	TRBD1
CASSFVATNEKLFF	TGTGCCAGCAGTTTTGTTGCAACTAATGAAAAACTGTTTTTT	14	few	TRBV12-3/TRBV12-4	TRBJ1-4	-
CSATGLAGGLGETQYF	TGCAGTGCTACCGGACTAGCGGGGGGATTAGGGGAGACCCAGTACTTC	16	few	TRBV20-1	TRBJ2-5	TRBD2
CASSQEEGSTATGELFF	TGCGCCAGCAGCCAAGAAGAGGGATCTACGGCAACCGGGGAGCTGTTTTTT	17	few	TRBV4-3	TRBJ2-2	-
CAIGQAHASGANVLTF	TGTGCCATAGGACAGGCTCATGCCTCTGGGGCCAACGTCCTGACTTTC	16	once	TRBV10-3	TRBJ2-6	TRBD1
CATTDPGQGNQPQHF	TGTGCCACGACTGATCCGGGACAGGGCAATCAGCCCCAGCATTTT	15	few	TRBV6-5	TRBJ1-5	TRBD1
CATSVATGSTDTQYF	TGTGCCACCAGCGTAGCGACCGGGAGCACAGATACGCAGTATTTT	15	few	TRBV24-1	TRBJ2-3	-
CSGDWVDGNEQFF	TGCAGCGGCGACTGGGTGGACGGCAATGAGCAGTTCTTC	13	-	TRBV29-1	TRBJ2-1	-
CASATQGSGTDTQYF	TGTGCCAGCGCGACTCAGGGTAGCGGCACAGATACGCAGTATTTT	15	few	TRBV27	TRBJ2-3	-